This T cell receptor (beta chain) was captured by sequencing in a study of brain T cells in children with intractable seizures. With 2 bases removed from V and 1 base from J, the gap between germline ends came to 3 bases. This CDR3 is 12 amino acids long. There are a few counts of this clone. Specified time point: blood from clinic visit 5 months post-surgery; TSC patient then seizure free. Only cases whose brain tissue showed the highest T cell transcript signatures were sequenced. Pre-surgery treatment included at least one anti-epileptic drug. The assay was immunoSEQ multiplex PCR, and TCRdb's table has in-frame clones only and misses some. The data contain around 340,000 clones, over 90% of them singletons.

This TCR was sampled from a boy in the first two years of life with tuberous sclerosis and intractable seizures. The material sequenced was peripheral blood, taken 4 to 6 months after surgery. This chain uses TRBV12-3 or TRBV12-4 with TRBJ2-7; D unclear. The CDR3 region is CASSLMSYEQYF. CDR3 nucleotide sequence: TGTGCCAGCAGTTTAATGTCCTACGAGCAGTACTTC.